Given below is one T cell receptor (beta chain) in context. Its antigen is as yet unknown. The record originates from a study of shared clonotypes between healthy human individuals. Whole-study results and caveats: There were few donors, and this limited the genetic and exposure-history diversity represented.

The germline gives CDR1 MRHNA, CDR2 SNTAGT. This CDR3 contains 16 residues. Between the trimmed V and J ends, which lost 2 bases and 4 bases, there was a span of 15 bases. Donors, healthy HIV-negative adults, lacked recent acute infections or vaccinations. Only in-frame clones appear in the TCRdb table, and some are missing; sequencing was by immunoSEQ multiplex PCR. The sample has approximately 470,000 clones, 60% to 80% seen once. This sequence joins TRBV6-4 and TRBJ2-1, with D maybe TRBD2 (6 bases). The receptor was isolated from a woman in her thirties or forties in good health. Some clones in this sample may be carry-over from other donors' samples. Sequenced input: PBMCs. This CDR3 reads CASSDQAGGRYNEQFF. As DNA, the CDR3 is TGTGCCAGCAGTGACCAAGCAGGAGGGAGGTACAATGAGCAGTTCTTC.